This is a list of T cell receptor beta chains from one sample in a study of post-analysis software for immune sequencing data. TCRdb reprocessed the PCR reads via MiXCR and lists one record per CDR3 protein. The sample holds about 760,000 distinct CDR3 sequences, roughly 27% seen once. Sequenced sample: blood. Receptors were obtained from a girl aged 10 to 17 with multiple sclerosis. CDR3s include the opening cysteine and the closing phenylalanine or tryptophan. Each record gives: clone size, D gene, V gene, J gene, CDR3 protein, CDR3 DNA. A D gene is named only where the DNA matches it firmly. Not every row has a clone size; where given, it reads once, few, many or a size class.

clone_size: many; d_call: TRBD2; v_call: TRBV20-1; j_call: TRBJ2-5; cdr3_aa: CSASRLAGGQETQYF; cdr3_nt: TGCAGCGCTTCCCGACTAGCGGGTGGACAAGAGACCCAGTACTTC
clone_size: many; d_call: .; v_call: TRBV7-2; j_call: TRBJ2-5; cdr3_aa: CASSSERVPQGTQYF; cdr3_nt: TGTGCCAGCAGCTCAGAGCGGGTTCCTCAGGGGACCCAGTACTTC
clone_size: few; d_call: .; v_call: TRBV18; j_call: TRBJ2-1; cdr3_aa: CASSPRGDSSNEQFF; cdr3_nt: TGTGCCAGCTCACCACGTGGGGACTCCAGCAATGAGCAGTTCTTC
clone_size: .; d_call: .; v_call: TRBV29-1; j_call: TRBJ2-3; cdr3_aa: CSTRDMRRTDTQYF; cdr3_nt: TGCAGCACAAGGGACATGCGGCGGACAGATACGCAGTATTTT
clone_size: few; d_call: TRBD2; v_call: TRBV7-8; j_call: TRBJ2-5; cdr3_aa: CASSRGGLAVEETQYF; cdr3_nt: TGTGCCAGCAGCCGGGGGGGGCTAGCGGTCGAAGAGACCCAGTACTTC
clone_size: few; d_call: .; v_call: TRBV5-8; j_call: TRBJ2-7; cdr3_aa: CASSLDLFSGYSYEQYF; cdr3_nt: TGTGCCAGCAGCTTGGACTTGTTCAGCGGATACTCCTACGAGCAGTACTTC
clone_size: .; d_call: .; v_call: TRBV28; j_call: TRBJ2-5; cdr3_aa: CASSSIWGVTQETQYF; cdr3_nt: TGTGCCAGCAGTTCCATTTGGGGGGTAACCCAAGAGACCCAGTACTTC
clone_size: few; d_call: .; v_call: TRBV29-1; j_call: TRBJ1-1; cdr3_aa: CSVDREAFF; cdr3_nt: TGCAGCGTTGACAGGGAAGCTTTCTTT
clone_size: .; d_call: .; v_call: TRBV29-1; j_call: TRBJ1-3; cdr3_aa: CSVEPGAGNTIYF; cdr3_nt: TGCAGCGTTGAACCAGGAGCTGGAAACACCATATATTTT
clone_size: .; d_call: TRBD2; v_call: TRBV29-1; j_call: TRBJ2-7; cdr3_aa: CSVEASGSTYEQYF; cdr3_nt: TGCAGCGTTGAAGCTAGCGGGAGCACCTACGAGCAGTACTTC
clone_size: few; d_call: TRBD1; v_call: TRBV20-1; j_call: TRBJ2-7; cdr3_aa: CSATNPGQRSYEQYF; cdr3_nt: TGCAGTGCAACTAACCCGGGACAGAGATCCTACGAGCAGTACTTC
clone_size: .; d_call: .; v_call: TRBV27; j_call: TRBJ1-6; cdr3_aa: CASSPLLESPLHF; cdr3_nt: TGTGCCAGCAGTCCCCTCCTCGAATCACCCCTCCACTTT
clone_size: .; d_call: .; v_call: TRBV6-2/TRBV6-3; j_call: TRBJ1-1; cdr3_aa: CASSWDTGGEAFF; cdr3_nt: TGTGCCAGCAGTTGGGATACCGGGGGTGAAGCTTTCTTT
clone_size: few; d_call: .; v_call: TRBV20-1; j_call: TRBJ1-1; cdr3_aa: CSGQVDTEAFF; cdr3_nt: TGCAGTGGACAGGTTGACACTGAAGCTTTCTTT